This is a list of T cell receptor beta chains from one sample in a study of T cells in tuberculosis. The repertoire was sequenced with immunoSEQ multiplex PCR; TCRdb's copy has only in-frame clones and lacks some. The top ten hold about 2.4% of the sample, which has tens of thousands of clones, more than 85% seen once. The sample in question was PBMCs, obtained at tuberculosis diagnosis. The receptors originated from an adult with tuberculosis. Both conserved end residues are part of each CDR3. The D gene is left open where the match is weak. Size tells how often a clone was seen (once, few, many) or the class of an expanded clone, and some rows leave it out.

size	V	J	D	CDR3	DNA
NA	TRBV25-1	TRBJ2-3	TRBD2	CASSGGLAGVPGTDTQYF	TGTGCCAGCAGTGGGGGACTAGCGGGGGTGCCCGGCACAGATACGCAGTATTTT
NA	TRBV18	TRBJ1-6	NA	CASSPYRAQGSYNSPLHF	TGTGCCAGCTCACCATATAGGGCTCAGGGCTCCTATAATTCACCCCTCCACTTT
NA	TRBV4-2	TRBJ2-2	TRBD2	CASSLTSGGGTGELFF	TGTGCCAGCAGCCTGACTAGCGGGGGGGGCACCGGGGAGCTGTTTTTT
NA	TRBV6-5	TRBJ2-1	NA	CASRREGSYNEQFF	TGTGCCAGCAGGCGAGAGGGTAGCTACAATGAGCAGTTCTTC
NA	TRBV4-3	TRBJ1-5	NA	CASSQRLFQPQHF	TGCGCCAGCAGCCAGCGTCTTTTCCAGCCCCAGCATTTT
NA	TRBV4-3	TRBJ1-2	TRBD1	CASSHVGTGGHYGYTF	TGCGCCAGCAGCCACGTTGGGACAGGGGGCCACTATGGCTACACCTTC
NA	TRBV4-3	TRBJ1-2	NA	CASSQEDRPYGYTF	TGCGCCAGCAGCCAAGAGGACAGACCCTATGGCTACACCTTC
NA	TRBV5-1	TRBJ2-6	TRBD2	CASPGLAGSNLRANVLTF	TGCGCCAGTCCTGGACTAGCGGGGTCAAACTTGAGGGCCAACGTCCTGACTTTC
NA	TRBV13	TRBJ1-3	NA	CASSLAIGGTIYF	TGTGCCAGCAGCTTAGCAATAGGCGGCACCATATATTTT
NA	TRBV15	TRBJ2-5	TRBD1	CATSRDHPGTDLQETQYF	TGTGCCACCAGCAGAGATCATCCCGGGACAGACCTCCAAGAGACCCAGTACTTC
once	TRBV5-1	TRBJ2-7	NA	CASSLEWGVGYEQYF	TGCGCCAGCAGCTTGGAATGGGGGGTAGGCTACGAGCAGTACTTC
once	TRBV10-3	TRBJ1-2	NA	CAISESPGLYGYTF	TGTGCCATCAGTGAGTCGCCGGGTCTCTATGGCTACACCTTC
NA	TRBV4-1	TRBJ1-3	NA	CASSQGGGKSSGNTIYF	TGCGCCAGCAGCCAAGGCGGCGGAAAAAGCTCTGGAAACACCATATATTTT
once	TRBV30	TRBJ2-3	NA	CAWSVKGSRTDTQYF	TGTGCCTGGAGTGTTAAAGGGAGTCGCACAGATACGCAGTATTTT
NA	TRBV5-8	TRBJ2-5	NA	CASRTRDTGTQYF	TGTGCCAGCAGGACTCGGGACACGGGGACCCAGTACTTC
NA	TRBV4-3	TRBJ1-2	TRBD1	CASSQVQGANYGYTF	TGCGCCAGCAGCCAAGTTCAGGGGGCGAACTATGGCTACACCTTC
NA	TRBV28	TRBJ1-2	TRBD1	CASRRGTGAGSGYTF	TGTGCCAGCAGGCGGGGGACAGGGGCTGGTTCTGGCTACACCTTC
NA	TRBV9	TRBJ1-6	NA	CASSLTGFYNSPLHF	TGTGCCAGCAGCCTTACAGGGTTCTATAATTCACCCCTCCACTTT
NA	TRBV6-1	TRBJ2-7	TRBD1	CASTEGQGRKGYF	TGTGCCAGCACCGAGGGACAGGGGAGGAAGGGGTACTTC
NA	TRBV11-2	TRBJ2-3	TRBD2	CASSLAGGAPLDTQYF	TGTGCCAGCAGCTTAGCCGGGGGGGCCCCGCTAGATACGCAGTATTTT
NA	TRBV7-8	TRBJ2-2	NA	CASSQDGGDVTGELFF	TGTGCCAGCAGCCAGGACGGAGGGGACGTCACCGGGGAGCTGTTTTTT
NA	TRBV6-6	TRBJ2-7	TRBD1	CASRTSGRDSSYEQYF	TGTGCCAGCAGGACCTCGGGTAGGGACAGCTCCTACGAGCAGTACTTC
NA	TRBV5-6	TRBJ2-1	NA	CASSLRGASYNEQFF	TGTGCCAGCAGCCTCCGGGGGGCGTCCTACAATGAGCAGTTCTTC